A single TCR beta chain is shown here with its context. Its antigen is as yet unknown. This sample is part of a study of shared clonotypes between healthy human individuals. On the study more broadly: Each donor's CD8 memory used one plate, CD8 naive two, each CD4 subset three. Study-wide results and limits: Naive subsets typically showed greater estimated richness than memory subsets. Clonotype sharing among donors was thought likely to change with sequencing depth.

It was CD45RO-negative cells, positively selected for CCR7, that made up naive CD8 cells, with terminally differentiated effector memory CD45RA+ cells excluded. Germline V gene sequence: CDR1 MNHNY, CDR2 SVGAGI (reference sequence). This CDR3 contains 16 residues. The junction had 15 bases not matched to a gene; V was cut back by 7 bases and J by 4 bases. TCRdb's copy holds only in-frame clones and misses some; the assay was immunoSEQ multiplex PCR. The data contain about 2.1 million clones, 85% to 95% of them singletons. Sequencing used naive CD8+ T cells from PBMCs. The chain combines TRBV6-6 with TRBJ1-2, with 7 bases matching TRBD1. This receptor was obtained from a young man in good health. Some clones in this sample may be carry-over from other donors' samples. The CDR3, as DNA: TGTGCCAGCACCCACCAGGGGGGGGGTGACTTCTATGGCTACACCTTC. Residues: CASTHQGGGDFYGYTF.